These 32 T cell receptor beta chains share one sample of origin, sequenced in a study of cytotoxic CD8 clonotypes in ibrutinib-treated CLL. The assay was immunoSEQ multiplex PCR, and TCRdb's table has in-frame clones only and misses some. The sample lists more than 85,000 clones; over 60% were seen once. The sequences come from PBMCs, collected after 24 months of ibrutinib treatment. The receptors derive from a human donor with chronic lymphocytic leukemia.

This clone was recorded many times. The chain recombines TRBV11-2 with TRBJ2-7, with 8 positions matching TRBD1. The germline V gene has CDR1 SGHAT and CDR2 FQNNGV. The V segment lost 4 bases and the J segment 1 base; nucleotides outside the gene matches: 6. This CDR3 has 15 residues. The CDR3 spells CASSYGQGPSYEQYF. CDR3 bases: TGTGCCAGCAGCTACGGACAGGGCCCATCCTACGAGCAGTACTTC.

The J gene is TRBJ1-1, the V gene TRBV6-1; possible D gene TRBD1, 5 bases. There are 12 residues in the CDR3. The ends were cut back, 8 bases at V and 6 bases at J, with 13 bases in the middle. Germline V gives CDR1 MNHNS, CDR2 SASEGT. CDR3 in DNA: TGTGCCAGCGGACGGGGGGGAGCTGAAGCTTTCTTT. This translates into CASGRGGAEAFF.

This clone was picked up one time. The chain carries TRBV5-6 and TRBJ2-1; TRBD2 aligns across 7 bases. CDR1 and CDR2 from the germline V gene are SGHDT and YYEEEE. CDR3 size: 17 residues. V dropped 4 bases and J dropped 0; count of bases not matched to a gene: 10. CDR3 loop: CASSPLASGISYNEQFF. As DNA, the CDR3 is TGTGCCAGCAGCCCGCTCGCGAGCGGGATCTCCTACAATGAGCAGTTCTTC. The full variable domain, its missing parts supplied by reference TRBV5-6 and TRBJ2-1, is DAGVTQSPTHLIKTRGQQVTLRCSPKSGHDTVSWYQQALGQGPQFIFQYYEEEERQRGNFPDRFSGHQFPNYSSELNVNALLLGDSALYLCASSPLASGISYNEQFFGPGTRLTVL.

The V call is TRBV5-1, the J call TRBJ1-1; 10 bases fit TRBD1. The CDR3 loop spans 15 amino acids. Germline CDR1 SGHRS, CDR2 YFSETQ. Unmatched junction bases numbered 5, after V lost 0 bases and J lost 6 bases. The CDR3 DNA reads TGCGCCAGCAGCTTGGCCGGGACAGGGGTGCCTGAAGCTTTCTTT. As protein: CASSLAGTGVPEAFF.

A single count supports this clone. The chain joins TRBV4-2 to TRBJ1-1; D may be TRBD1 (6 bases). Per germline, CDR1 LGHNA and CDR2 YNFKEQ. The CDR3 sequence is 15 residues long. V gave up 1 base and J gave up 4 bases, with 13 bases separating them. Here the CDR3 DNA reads TGTGCCAGCAGCCAAGCGGCGGGGGCGGTCACTGAAGCTTTCTTT. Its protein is CASSQAAGAVTEAFF.

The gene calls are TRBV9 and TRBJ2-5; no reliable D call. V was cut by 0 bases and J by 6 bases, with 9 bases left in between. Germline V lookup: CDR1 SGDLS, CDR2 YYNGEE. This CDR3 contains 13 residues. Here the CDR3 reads CASSVEGGKTQYF. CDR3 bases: TGTGCCAGCAGCGTAGAAGGTGGGAAGACCCAGTACTTC.

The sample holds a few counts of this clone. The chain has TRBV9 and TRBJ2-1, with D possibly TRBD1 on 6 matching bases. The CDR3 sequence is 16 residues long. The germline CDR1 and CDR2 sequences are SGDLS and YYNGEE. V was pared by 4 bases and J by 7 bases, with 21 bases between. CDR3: CASSQDTQSQGNEQFF. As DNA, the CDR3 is TGTGCCAGCAGCCAAGATACACAGTCTCAGGGGAATGAGCAGTTCTTC.

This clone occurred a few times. CDR3 in DNA: TGTGCCACCAGACAGGGCGACTATGGCTACACCTTC. It translates to CATRQGDYGYTF. This sequence joins TRBV28 and TRBJ1-2; 7 nucleotides align to TRBD1. The germline V gene encodes CDR1 MDHEN and CDR2 SYDVKM. This CDR3 is 12 amino acids long. V shed 10 bases and J 3 bases; nucleotides not matched to a gene: 5.

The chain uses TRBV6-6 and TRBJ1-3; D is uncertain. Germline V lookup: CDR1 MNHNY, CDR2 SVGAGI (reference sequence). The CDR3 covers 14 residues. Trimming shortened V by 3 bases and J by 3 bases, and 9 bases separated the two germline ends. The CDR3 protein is CASSYMAIGNTIYF. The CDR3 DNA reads TGTGCCAGCAGTTATATGGCAATTGGAAACACCATATATTTT.

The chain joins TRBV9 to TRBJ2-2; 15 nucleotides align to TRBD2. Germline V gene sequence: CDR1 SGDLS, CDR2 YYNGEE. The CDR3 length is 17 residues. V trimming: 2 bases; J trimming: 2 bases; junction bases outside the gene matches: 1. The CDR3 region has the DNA TGTGCCAGCAGCGTGGGACTAGCGGGAGGAAACACCGGGGAGCTGTTTTTT. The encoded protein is CASSVGLAGGNTGELFF.

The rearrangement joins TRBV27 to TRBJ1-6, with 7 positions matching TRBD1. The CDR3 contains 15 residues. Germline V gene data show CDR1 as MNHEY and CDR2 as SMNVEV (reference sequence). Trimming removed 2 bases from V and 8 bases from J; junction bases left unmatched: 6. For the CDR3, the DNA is TGTGCCAGCAGTTTAAACGACAGGGTTGATTCACCCCTCCACTTT. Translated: CASSLNDRVDSPLHF.

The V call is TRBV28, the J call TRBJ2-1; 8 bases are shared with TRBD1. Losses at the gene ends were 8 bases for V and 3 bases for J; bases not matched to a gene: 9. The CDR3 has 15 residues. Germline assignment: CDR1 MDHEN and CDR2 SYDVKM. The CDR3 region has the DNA TGTGCCAGCCACGTCACGGACAGGGTCTACAATGAGCAGTTCTTC. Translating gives CASHVTDRVYNEQFF.

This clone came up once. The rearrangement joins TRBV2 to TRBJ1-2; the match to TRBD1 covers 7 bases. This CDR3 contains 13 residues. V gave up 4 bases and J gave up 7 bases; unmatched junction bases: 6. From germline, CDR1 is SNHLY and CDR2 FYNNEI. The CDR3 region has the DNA TGTGCCAGCAGTGGGCAGGGGGACGGTGGCTACACCTTC. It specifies CASSGQGDGGYTF.

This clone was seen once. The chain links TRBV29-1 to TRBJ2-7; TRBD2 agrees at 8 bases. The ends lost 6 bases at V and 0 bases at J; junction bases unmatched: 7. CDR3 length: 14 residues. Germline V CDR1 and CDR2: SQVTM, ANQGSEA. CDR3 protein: CSVRVLADSYEQYF. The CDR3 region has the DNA TGCAGCGTCCGGGTACTAGCGGACTCCTACGAGCAGTACTTC.

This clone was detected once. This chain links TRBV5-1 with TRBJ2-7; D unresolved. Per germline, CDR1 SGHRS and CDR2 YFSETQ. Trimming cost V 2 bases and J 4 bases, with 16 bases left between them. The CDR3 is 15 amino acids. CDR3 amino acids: CASSFLGRPRYEQYF. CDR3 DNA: TGCGCCAGCAGCTTTCTTGGACGCCCTAGGTACGAGCAGTACTTC.

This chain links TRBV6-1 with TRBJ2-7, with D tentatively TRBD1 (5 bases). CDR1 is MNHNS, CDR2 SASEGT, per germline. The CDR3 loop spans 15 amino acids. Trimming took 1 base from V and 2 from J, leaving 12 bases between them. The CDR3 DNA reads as TGTGCCAGCAGTGAAGAATGGGGCTCCACCTACGAGCAGTACTTC. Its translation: CASSEEWGSTYEQYF.

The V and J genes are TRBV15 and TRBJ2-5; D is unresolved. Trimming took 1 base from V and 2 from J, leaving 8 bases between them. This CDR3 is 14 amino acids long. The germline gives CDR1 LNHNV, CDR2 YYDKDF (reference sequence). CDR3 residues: CATSRGGRQETQYF. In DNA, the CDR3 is TGTGCCACCAGCAGAGGGGGTCGGCAAGAGACCCAGTACTTC.

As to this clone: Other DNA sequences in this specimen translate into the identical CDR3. CDR3: CASSSTDTQYF. The CDR3 DNA reads TGTGCCAGCAGCAGCACAGATACGCAGTATTTT. This rearrangement joins TRBV9 to TRBJ2-3; D ambiguous. Germline values: CDR1 SGDLS, CDR2 YYNGEE. The CDR3 is 11 residues long. Trimming shortened V by 4 bases and J by 0 bases, and 0 bases separated the two germline ends.

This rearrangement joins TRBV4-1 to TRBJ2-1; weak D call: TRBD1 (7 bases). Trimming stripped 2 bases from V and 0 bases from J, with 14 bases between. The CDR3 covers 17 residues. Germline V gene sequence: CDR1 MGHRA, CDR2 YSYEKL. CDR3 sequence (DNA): TGCGCCAGCAGCCAATATGGAGGGGGCAGCTCCTACAATGAGCAGTTCTTC. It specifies CASSQYGGGSSYNEQFF.

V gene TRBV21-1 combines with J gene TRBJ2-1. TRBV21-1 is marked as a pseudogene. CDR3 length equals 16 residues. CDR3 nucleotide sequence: TGTGCCAGCAGCACTGGTGGGGGGCCCTATCAATCTGAGCAGTTCTTC. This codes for CASSTGGGPYQSEQFF.

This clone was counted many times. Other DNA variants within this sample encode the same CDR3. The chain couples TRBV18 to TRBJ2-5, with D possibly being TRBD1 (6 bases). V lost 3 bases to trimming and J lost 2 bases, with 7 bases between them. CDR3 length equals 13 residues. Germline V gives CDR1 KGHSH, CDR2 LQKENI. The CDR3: CASSPQGQETQYF. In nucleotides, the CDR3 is TGTGCCAGCTCACCCCAGGGGCAAGAGACCCAGTACTTC. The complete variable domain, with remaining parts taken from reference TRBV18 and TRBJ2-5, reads NAGVMQNPRHLVRRRGQEARLRCSPMKGHSHVYWYRQLPEEGLKFMVYLQKENIIDESGMPKERFSAEFPKEGPSILRIQQVVRGDSAAYFCASSPQGQETQYFGPGTRLLVL.

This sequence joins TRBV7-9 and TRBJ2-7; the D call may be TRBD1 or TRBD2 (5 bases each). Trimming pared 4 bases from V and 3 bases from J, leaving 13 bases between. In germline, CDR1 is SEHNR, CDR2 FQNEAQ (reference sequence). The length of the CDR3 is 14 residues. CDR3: CASSSDLRGYEQYF. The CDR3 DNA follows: TGTGCCAGCAGCTCCGATTTGAGGGGCTACGAGCAGTACTTC.

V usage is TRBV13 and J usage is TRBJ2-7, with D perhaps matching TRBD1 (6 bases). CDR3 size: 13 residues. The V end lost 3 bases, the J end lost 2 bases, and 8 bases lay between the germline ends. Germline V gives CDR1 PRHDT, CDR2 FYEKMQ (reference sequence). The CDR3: CASSFTGTYEQYF. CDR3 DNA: TGTGCCAGCAGCTTTACAGGGACCTACGAGCAGTACTTC.

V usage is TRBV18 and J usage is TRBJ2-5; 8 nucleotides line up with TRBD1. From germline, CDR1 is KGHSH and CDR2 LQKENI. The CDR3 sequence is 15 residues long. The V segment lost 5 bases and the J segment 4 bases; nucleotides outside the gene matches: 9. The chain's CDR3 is CASSVTAQGAETQYF. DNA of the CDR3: TGTGCCAGCTCAGTCACGGCTCAGGGGGCAGAGACCCAGTACTTC. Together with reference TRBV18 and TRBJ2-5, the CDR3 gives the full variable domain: NAGVMQNPRHLVRRRGQEARLRCSPMKGHSHVYWYRQLPEEGLKFMVYLQKENIIDESGMPKERFSAEFPKEGPSILRIQQVVRGDSAAYFCASSVTAQGAETQYFGPGTRLLVL.

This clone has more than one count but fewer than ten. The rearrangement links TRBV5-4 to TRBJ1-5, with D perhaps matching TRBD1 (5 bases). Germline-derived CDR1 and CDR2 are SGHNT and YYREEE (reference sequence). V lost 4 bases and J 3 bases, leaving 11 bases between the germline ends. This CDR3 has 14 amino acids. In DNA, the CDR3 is TGTGCCAGCAGCCCCGACAGATTCAATCAGCCCCAGCATTTT. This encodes CASSPDRFNQPQHF. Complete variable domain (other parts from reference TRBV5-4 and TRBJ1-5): ETGVTQSPTHLIKTRGQQVTLRCSSQSGHNTVSWYQQALGQGPQFIFQYYREEENGRGNFPPRFSGLQFPNYSSELNVNALELDDSALYLCASSPDRFNQPQHFGDGTRLSIL.

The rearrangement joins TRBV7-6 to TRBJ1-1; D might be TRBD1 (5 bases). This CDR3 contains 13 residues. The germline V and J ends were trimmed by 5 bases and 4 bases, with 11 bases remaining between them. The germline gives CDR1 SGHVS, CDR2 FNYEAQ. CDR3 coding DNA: TGTGCCAGCAGCCTGACCGGGGGCACTGAAGCTTTCTTT. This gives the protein CASSLTGGTEAFF.

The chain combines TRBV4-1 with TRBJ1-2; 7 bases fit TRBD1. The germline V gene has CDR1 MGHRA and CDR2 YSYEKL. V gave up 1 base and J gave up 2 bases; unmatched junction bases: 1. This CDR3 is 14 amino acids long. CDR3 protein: CASSQVGQNYGYTF. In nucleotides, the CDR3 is TGCGCCAGCAGCCAAGTGGGACAGAACTATGGCTACACCTTC.

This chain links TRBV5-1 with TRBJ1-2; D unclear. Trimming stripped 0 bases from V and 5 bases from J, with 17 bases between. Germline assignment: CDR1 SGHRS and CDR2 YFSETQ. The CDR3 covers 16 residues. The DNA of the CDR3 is TGCGCCAGCAGCTTGGCCGTAGGTCGACATTGGTATGGCTACACCTTC. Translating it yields CASSLAVGRHWYGYTF.

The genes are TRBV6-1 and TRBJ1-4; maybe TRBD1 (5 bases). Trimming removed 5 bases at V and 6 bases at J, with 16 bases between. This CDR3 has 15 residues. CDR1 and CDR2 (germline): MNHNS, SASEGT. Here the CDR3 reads CASSSRQSYYEKLFF. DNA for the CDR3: TGTGCCAGCAGTTCCCGACAGAGTTATTATGAAAAACTGTTTTTT.

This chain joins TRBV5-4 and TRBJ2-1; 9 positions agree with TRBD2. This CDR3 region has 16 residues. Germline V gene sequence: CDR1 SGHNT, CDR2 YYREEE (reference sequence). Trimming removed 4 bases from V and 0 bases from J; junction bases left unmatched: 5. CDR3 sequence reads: CASSSRGGGSYNEQFF. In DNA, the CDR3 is TGTGCCAGCAGCAGCCGCGGGGGGGGCTCCTACAATGAGCAGTTCTTC.

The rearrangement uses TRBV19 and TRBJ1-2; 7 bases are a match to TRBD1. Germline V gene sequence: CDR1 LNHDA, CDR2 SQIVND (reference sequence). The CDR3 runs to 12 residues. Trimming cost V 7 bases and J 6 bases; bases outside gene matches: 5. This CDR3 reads CASTGTENGYTF. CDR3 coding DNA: TGTGCCAGTACCGGGACAGAAAATGGCTACACCTTC.

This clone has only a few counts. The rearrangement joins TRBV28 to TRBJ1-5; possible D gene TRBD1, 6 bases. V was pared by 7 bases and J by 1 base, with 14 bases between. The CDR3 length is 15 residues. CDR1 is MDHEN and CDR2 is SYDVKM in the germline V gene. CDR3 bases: TGTGCCAGCAACCCCCGCGACAGGAGCAATCAGCCCCAGCATTTT. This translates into CASNPRDRSNQPQHF.